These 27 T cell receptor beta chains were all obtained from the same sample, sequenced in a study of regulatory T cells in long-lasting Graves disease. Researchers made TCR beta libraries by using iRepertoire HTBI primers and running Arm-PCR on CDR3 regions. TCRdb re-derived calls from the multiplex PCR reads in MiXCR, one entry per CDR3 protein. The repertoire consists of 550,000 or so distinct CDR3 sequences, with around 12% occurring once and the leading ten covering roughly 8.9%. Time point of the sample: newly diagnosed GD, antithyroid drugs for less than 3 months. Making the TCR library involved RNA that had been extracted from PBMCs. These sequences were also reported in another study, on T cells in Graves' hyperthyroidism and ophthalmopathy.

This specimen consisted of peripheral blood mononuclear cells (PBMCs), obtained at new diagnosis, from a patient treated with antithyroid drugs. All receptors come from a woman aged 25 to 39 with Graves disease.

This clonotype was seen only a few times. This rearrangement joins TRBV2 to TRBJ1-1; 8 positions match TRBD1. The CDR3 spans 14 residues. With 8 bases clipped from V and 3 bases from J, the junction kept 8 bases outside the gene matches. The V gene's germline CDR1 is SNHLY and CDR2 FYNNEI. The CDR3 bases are TGTGCCAGCGGAGCCCAGGGGGCCGACACTGAAGCTTTCTTT. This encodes CASGAQGADTEAFF. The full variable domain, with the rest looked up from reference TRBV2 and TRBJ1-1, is EPEVTQTPSHQVTQMGQEVILRCVPISNHLYFYWYRQILGQKVEFLVSFYNNEISEKSEIFDDQFSVERPDGSNFTLKIRSTKLEDSAMYFCASGAQGADTEAFFGQGTRLTVV.

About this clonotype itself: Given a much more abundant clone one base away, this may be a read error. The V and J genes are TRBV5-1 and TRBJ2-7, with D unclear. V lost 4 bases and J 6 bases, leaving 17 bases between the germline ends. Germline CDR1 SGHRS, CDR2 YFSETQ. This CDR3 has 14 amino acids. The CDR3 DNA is TGCGCCAGCAGCATACAGAACCCTGCCTGCGAGCAGTACTTC. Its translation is CASSIQNPACEQYF.

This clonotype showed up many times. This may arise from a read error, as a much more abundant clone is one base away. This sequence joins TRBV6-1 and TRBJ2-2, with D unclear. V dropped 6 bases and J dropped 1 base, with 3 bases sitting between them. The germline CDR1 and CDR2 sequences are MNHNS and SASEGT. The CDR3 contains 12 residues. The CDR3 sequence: CASRRNTGELFF. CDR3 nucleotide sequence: TGTGCCAGCAGGAGGAACACCGGGGAGCTGTTTTTT.

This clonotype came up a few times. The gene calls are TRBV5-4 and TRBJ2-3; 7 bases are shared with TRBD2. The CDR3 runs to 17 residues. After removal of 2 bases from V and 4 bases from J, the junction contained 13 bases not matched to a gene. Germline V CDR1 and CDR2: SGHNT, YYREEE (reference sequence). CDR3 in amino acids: CASSFKGLTGVSDTQYF. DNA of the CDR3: TGTGCCAGCAGCTTTAAGGGACTAACGGGAGTGTCAGATACGCAGTATTTT.

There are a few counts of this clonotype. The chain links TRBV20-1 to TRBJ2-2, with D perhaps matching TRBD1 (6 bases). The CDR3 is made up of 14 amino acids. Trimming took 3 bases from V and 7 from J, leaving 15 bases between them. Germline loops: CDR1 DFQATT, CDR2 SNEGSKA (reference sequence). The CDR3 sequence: CSARTRGKGGELFF. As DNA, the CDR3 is TGCAGTGCTAGGACCAGGGGAAAGGGCGGGGAGCTGTTTTTT.

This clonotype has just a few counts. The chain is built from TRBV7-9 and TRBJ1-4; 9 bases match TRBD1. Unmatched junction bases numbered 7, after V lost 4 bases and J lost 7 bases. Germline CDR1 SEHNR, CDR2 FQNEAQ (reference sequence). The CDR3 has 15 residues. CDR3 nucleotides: TGTGCCAGCAGCTCCGCCGGGACAGGGTCTGAAAAACTGTTTTTT. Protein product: CASSSAGTGSEKLFF.

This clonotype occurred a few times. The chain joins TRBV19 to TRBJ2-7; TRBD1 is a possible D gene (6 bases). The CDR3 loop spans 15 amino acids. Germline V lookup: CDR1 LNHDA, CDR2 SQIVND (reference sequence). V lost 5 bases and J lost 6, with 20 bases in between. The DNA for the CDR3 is TGTGCCAGTAGTGATGGGGGCGGAGTCCAGTCCGAGCAGTACTTC. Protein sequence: CASSDGGGVQSEQYF.

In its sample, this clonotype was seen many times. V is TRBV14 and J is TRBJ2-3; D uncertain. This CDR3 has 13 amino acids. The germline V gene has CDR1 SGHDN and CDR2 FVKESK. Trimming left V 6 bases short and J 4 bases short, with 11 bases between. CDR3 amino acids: CASRNTGADTQYF. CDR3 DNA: TGTGCCAGCAGAAACACGGGCGCAGATACGCAGTATTTT.

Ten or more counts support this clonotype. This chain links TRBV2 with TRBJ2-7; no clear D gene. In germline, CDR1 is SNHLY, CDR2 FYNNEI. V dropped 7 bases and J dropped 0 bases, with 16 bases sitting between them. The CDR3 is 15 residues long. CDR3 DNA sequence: TGTGCCAGCAAACTGGCGGCAGGCAGCTCCTACGAGCAGTACTTC. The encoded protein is CASKLAAGSSYEQYF.

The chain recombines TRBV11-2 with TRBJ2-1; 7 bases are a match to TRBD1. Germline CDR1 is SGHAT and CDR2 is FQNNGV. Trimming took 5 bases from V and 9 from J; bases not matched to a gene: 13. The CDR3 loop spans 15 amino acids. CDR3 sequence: CASSVYGTAIGEQFF. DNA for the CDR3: TGTGCCAGCAGCGTATACGGGACAGCGATAGGTGAGCAGTTCTTC.

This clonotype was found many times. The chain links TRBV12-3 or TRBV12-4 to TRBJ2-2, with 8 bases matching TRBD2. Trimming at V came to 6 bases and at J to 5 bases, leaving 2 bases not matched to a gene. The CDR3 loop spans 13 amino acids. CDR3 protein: CASRQRGTGELFF. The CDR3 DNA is TGTGCCAGCAGACAGCGGGGGACCGGGGAGCTGTTTTTT.

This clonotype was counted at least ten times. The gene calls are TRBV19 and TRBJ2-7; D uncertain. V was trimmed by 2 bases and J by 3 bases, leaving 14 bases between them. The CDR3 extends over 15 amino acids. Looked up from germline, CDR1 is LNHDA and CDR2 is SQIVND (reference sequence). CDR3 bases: TGTGCCAGTAGTATAAACAGCAAATGGGGCTACGAGCAGTACTTC. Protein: CASSINSKWGYEQYF.

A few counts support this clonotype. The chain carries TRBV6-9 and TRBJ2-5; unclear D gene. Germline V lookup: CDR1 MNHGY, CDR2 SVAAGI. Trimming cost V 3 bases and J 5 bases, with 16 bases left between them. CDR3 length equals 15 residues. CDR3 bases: TGTGCCAGCAGTTACGGACCTGGGATCGGGGAGACCCAGTACTTC. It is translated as CASSYGPGIGETQYF.

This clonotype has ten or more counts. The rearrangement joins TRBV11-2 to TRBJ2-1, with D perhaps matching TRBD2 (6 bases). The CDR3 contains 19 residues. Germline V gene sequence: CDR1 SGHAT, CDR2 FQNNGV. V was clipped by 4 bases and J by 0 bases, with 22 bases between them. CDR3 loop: CASSSPRGSRRSSYNEQFF. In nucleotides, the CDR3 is TGTGCCAGCAGCTCACCCCGGGGGAGCCGACGTAGCTCCTACAATGAGCAGTTCTTC.

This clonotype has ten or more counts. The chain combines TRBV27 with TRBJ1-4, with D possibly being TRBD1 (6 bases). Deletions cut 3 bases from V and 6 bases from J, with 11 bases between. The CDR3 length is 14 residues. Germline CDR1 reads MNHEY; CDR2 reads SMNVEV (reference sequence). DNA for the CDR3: TGTGCCAGCAGTTTCGGGGGGCGGCATGAAAAACTGTTTTTT. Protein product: CASSFGGRHEKLFF.

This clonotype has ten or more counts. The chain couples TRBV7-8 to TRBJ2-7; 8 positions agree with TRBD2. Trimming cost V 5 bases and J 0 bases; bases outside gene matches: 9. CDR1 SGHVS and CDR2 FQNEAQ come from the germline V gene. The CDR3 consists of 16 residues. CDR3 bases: TGTGCCAGCAGCAGGAGCGGGAGCCAACGCTCCTACGAGCAGTACTTC. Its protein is CASSRSGSQRSYEQYF.

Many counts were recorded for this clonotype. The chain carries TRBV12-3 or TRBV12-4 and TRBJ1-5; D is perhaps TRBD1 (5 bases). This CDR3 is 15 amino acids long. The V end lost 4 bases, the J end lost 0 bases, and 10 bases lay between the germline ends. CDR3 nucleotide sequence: TGTGCCAGCAGTTCTGGGGGATATAGCAATCAGCCCCAGCATTTT. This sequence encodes CASSSGGYSNQPQHF.

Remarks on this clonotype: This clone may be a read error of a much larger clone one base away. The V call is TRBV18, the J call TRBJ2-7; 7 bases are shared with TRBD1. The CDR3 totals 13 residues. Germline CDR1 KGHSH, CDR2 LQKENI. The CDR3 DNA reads TGTGTCAGCTCACAGACAGGGTTAAACGAGCAGTACTTC. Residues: CVSSQTGLNEQYF. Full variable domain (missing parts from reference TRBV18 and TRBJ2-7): NAGVMQNPRHLVRRRGQEARLRCSPMKGHSHVYWYRQLPEEGLKFMVYLQKENIIDESGMPKERFSAEFPKEGPSILRIQQVVRGDSAAYFCVSSQTGLNEQYFGPGTRLTVT.

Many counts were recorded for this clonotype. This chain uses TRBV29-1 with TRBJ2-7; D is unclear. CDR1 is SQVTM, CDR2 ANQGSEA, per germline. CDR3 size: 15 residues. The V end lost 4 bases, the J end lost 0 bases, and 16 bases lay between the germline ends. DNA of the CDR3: TGCAGCGTTGGGATTTACCTGGGTAACTCCTACGAGCAGTACTTC. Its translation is CSVGIYLGNSYEQYF.

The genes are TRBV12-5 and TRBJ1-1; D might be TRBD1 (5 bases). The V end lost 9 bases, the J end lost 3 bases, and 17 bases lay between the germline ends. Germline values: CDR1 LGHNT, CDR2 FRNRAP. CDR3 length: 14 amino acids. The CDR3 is CASVHLHRYTEAFF. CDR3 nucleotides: TGTGCTAGCGTCCATCTACACAGGTACACTGAAGCTTTCTTT.

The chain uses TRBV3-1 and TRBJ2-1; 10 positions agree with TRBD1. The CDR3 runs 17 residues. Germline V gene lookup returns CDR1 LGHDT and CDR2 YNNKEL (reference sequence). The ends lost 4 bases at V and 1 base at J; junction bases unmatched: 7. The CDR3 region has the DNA TGTGCCAGCAGCCCACGGACAGGGGGGGTGTCCTACAATGAGCAGTTCTTC. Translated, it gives CASSPRTGGVSYNEQFF.

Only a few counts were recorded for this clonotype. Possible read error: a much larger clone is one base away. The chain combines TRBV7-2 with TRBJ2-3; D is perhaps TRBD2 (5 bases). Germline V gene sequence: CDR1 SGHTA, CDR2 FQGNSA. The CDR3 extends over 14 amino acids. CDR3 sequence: CAGSLEVAGSTQYF. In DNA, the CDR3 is TGTGCCGGCAGCTTAGAAGTTGCGGGCTCCACGCAGTATTTT.

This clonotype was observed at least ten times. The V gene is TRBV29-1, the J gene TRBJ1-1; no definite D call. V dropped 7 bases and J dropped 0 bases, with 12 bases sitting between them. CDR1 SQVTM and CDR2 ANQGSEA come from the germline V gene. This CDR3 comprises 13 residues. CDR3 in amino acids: CSARTPMNTEAFF. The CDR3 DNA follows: TGCAGCGCCCGGACCCCGATGAACACTGAAGCTTTCTTT.

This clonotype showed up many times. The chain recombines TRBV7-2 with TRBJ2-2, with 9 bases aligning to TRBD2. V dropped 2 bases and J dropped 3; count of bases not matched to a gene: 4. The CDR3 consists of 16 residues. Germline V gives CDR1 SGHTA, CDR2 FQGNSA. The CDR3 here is CASSLTSGRYTGELFF. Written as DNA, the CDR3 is TGTGCCAGCAGCTTAACTAGCGGGCGATACACCGGGGAGCTGTTTTTT.

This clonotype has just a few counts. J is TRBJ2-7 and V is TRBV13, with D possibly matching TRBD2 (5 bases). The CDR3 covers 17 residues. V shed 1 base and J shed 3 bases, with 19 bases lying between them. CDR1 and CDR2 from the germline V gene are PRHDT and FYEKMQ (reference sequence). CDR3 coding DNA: TGTGCCAGCAGCTTAGCAAGGGTATCGCCGAGGGACTACGAGCAGTACTTC. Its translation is CASSLARVSPRDYEQYF.

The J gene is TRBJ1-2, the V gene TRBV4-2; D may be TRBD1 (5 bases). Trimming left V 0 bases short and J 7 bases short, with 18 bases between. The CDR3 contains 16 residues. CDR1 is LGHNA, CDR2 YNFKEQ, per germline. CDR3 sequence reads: CASSQDLGPPRSGYTF. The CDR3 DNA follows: TGTGCCAGCAGCCAAGATCTGGGGCCTCCGCGCTCTGGCTACACCTTC.

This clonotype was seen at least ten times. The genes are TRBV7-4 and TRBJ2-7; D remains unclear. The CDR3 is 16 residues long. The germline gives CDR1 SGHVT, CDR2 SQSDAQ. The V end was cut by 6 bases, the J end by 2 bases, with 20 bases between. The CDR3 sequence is CASRRNGPDGPYEQYF. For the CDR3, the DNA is TGTGCCAGCAGACGAAACGGCCCCGACGGACCCTACGAGCAGTACTTC.